Listed below are T cell receptor beta chains from one sample, sequenced in a study of T cells in Graves' hyperthyroidism and ophthalmopathy. MiXCR, applied by TCRdb to the multiplex PCR reads, yields one record per CDR3 protein. The table shows around 300,000 distinct CDR3 sequences, with approximately 14% occurring only once. The material sequenced was blood. The receptors derive from a woman in her twenties or thirties with Graves' hyperthyroidism. Each CDR3 is given with its conserved first and last residue. D genes are given only for firm matches. For some rows the clone size is stated as once, few or many, or as a class when expanded; others skip it.

v_gene	j_gene	d_gene	abundance	CDR3aa	CDR3nt
TRBV6-5	TRBJ2-2	NA	few	CASSYSEWTANTGELFF	TGTGCCAGCAGTTACTCGGAGTGGACAGCGAACACCGGGGAGCTGTTTTTT
TRBV28	TRBJ1-2	TRBD1	few	CASSFNRGGYTF	TGTGCCAGCAGTTTCAACAGGGGCGGCTACACCTTC
TRBV5-1	TRBJ1-4	TRBD1	few	CASSSGQGDEKLFF	TGCGCCAGCAGCTCGGGACAGGGCGATGAAAAACTGTTTTTT
TRBV12-3/TRBV12-4	TRBJ2-7	NA	many	CASSLGRVYEQYF	TGTGCCAGCAGTTTAGGCAGGGTGTACGAGCAGTACTTC
TRBV19	TRBJ2-1	NA	few	CASGRDPTNEQFF	TGTGCCAGCGGGCGGGACCCAACCAATGAGCAGTTCTTC
TRBV29-1	TRBJ1-2	NA	once	CSVDLRNYGYTF	TGCAGCGTTGACCTCAGGAACTATGGCTACACCTTC
TRBV6-5	TRBJ2-4	TRBD1	few	CASSNRGPNIQYF	TGTGCCAGCAGTAACAGGGGGCCAAACATTCAGTACTTC
TRBV11-2	TRBJ1-2	NA	few	CASSSVPRRHYGYTF	TGTGCCAGCAGCTCTGTTCCACGACGGCACTATGGCTACACCTTC
TRBV10-3	TRBJ1-1	NA	NA	CAISEFMNTEAFF	TGTGCCATCAGTGAGTTCATGAACACTGAAGCTTTCTTT
TRBV5-1	TRBJ2-3	NA	few	CASSLDSKDTQYF	TGCGCCAGCAGCTTGGACTCCAAAGATACGCAGTATTTT
TRBV27	TRBJ2-1	NA	NA	CASKLAGGSYNEQFF	TGTGCCAGCAAGTTGGCAGGAGGATCCTACAATGAGCAGTTCTTC
TRBV6-1	TRBJ1-1	NA	many	CASSRPDMNTEAFF	TGTGCCAGCAGTCGACCCGATATGAACACTGAAGCTTTCTTT
TRBV5-1	TRBJ1-1	NA	many	CASNPRFMSVENTEAFF	TGCGCCAGCAACCCCAGGTTTATGTCAGTGGAGAACACTGAAGCTTTCTTT
TRBV2	TRBJ2-2	NA	NA	CASKLGNTGELFF	TGTGCCAGCAAACTAGGCAACACCGGGGAGCTGTTTTTT
TRBV12-3/TRBV12-4	TRBJ2-3	TRBD1	many	CASIEDRGLVDTQYF	TGTGCCAGCATCGAGGACAGGGGGTTAGTAGATACGCAGTATTTT
TRBV27	TRBJ2-7	TRBD2	many	CASSPAGYTYEQYF	TGTGCCAGCAGTCCAGCGGGGTATACCTACGAGCAGTACTTC
TRBV28	TRBJ1-4	NA	many	CASSLRTEKLFF	TGTGCCAGCAGTTTAAGGACAGAAAAACTGTTTTTT
TRBV19	TRBJ2-1	TRBD2	NA	CASSIAPGLAGGGQFF	TGTGCCAGTAGTATTGCACCGGGACTAGCGGGAGGTGGGCAGTTCTTC
TRBV11-3	TRBJ2-2	TRBD1	many	CASSPRQGAGELFF	TGTGCCAGCAGCCCTCGACAGGGCGCCGGGGAGCTGTTTTTT
TRBV28	TRBJ1-3	NA	few	CATHGGVDGNTIYF	TGTGCCACCCATGGAGGGGTCGATGGAAACACCATATATTTT
TRBV28	TRBJ2-1	NA	once	CASSWPGGQLNEQFF	TGTGCCAGCAGTTGGCCGGGAGGACAGCTTAATGAGCAGTTCTTC
TRBV11-3	TRBJ2-6	NA	few	CASSLVMTSGANVLTF	TGTGCCAGCAGCTTAGTGATGACCTCTGGGGCCAACGTCCTGACTTTC
TRBV3-1	TRBJ2-7	TRBD2	NA	CASSQGRTSGSGEQYF	TGTGCCAGCAGCCAAGGAAGGACTAGCGGGAGTGGCGAGCAGTACTTC
TRBV7-9	TRBJ2-1	TRBD2	many	CATTGLAGDNEQFF	TGTGCCACCACGGGACTAGCGGGGGACAATGAGCAGTTCTTC
TRBV7-2	TRBJ2-1	TRBD2	many	CASSLNSGRGPYNEQFF	TGTGCCAGCAGCTTAAACAGCGGGAGGGGTCCCTACAATGAGCAGTTCTTC
TRBV20-1	TRBJ2-1	NA	NA	CSVQPGTGADEQFF	TGCAGTGTCCAACCCGGGACCGGGGCGGATGAGCAGTTCTTC
TRBV12-5	TRBJ1-1	TRBD1	NA	CASGPTGERTEAFF	TGTGCTAGTGGTCCAACAGGGGAGAGAACTGAAGCTTTCTTT
TRBV6-5	TRBJ1-5	NA	few	CASSYSKGSNQPQHF	TGTGCCAGCAGTTACTCGAAAGGGAGCAATCAGCCCCAGCATTTT
TRBV5-1	TRBJ1-4	TRBD1	few	CASSPRDSYEKLFF	TGCGCCAGCAGCCCCCGGGACAGCTATGAAAAACTGTTTTTT
TRBV5-4	TRBJ2-6	NA	NA	CASSLYGAGANVLTF	TGTGCCAGCAGCTTGTATGGGGCTGGGGCCAACGTCCTGACTTTC
TRBV10-3	TRBJ2-2	TRBD1	many	CAVPDRMNTGELFF	TGTGCCGTCCCGGACAGGATGAACACCGGGGAGCTGTTTTTT
TRBV7-2	TRBJ1-5	NA	many	CASSFPGLGEPQHF	TGTGCCAGCAGCTTCCCGGGCCTCGGAGAGCCCCAGCATTTT
TRBV7-8	TRBJ2-6	NA	NA	CASSFYVASGANVLTF	TGTGCCAGCAGCTTCTATGTAGCCTCTGGGGCCAACGTCCTGACTTTC
TRBV24-1	TRBJ2-2	NA	many	CATSDSGRGATGELFF	TGTGCCACCAGTGATTCTGGCAGGGGCGCCACCGGGGAGCTGTTTTTT
TRBV20-1	TRBJ1-5	NA	NA	CSGASAHRTQHF	TGCAGTGGGGCCAGCGCCCATAGGACCCAGCATTTT
TRBV20-1	TRBJ2-7	NA	many	CSARDRERPKNEQYF	TGCAGTGCTAGAGATCGGGAGAGACCAAAAAACGAGCAGTACTTC
TRBV6-2/TRBV6-3	TRBJ2-1	TRBD1	many	CASRTDRVVQFF	TGTGCCAGCAGAACGGACAGGGTCGTGCAGTTCTTC
TRBV27	TRBJ2-7	NA	many	CASSLRPRGSYEQYF	TGTGCCAGCAGTTTACGGCCCCGAGGCTCCTACGAGCAGTACTTC
TRBV20-1	TRBJ2-3	NA	few	CSARAPILTSSTDTQYF	TGCAGTGCTAGAGCCCCGATCCTGACATCTAGCACAGATACGCAGTATTTT
TRBV7-2	TRBJ2-1	NA	many	CASKGGANEQFF	TGTGCCAGCAAAGGGGGTGCGAATGAGCAGTTCTTC